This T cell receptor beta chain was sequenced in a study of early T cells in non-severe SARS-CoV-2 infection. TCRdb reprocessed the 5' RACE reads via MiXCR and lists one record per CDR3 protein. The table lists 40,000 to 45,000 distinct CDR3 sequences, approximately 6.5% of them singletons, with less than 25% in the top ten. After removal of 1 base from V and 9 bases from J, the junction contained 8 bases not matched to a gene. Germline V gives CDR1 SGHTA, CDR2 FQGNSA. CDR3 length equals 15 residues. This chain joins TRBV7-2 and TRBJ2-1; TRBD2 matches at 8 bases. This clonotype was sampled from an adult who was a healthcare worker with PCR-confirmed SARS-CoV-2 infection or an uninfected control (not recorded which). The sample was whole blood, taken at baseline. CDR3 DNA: TGTGCCAGCAGCTTAGAGGGCGGGAGGAAGGGTGAGCAGTTCTTC. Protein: CASSLEGGRKGEQFF.